Presented here are 9 T cell receptor beta chains from one specimen sequenced in a study of cytomegalovirus exposure and HLA in healthy donors. Assay used: immunoSEQ multiplex PCR; TCRdb lists only in-frame clones, some missing. In the table there are hundreds of thousands of clones, around nine tenths of which are singletons. The sample was PBMCs. Receptors were obtained from a woman between 18 and 29 years old in good health and CMV-seropositive.

The rearrangement uses TRBV15 and TRBJ2-2; TRBD2 matches at 12 bases. Germline V lookup: CDR1 LNHNV, CDR2 YYDKDF (reference sequence). V shed 0 bases and J 3 bases; nucleotides not matched to a gene: 5. This CDR3 has 18 residues. CDR3 loop: CATSRDTSGRMDTGELFF. The DNA for the CDR3 is TGTGCCACCAGCAGAGATACTAGCGGGAGGATGGACACCGGGGAGCTGTTTTTT.

The rearrangement uses TRBV20-1 and TRBJ2-7; D is ambiguous. The CDR3 extends over 11 amino acids. CDR1 is DFQATT and CDR2 is SNEGSKA in the germline V gene (reference sequence). Trimming removed 7 bases from V and 3 bases from J, with 10 bases in between. This chain's CDR3 is CSGHELYEQYF. In DNA form, the CDR3 reads TGCAGTGGTCACGAACTCTACGAGCAGTACTTC.

J is TRBJ2-3 and V is TRBV11-1, with D possibly TRBD2 on 5 matching bases. Germline-derived CDR1 and CDR2 are SGHAT and FQDESV (reference sequence). Trimming shortened V by 1 base and J by 6 bases, and 11 bases separated the two germline ends. CDR3 length equals 14 residues. Here the CDR3 reads CASSLVAIPDTQYF. The CDR3 DNA sequence: TGTGCCAGCAGCTTAGTAGCGATACCCGATACGCAGTATTTT.

This rearrangement joins TRBV30 to TRBJ2-7; D may be TRBD2 (5 bases). V lost 0 bases to trimming and J lost 5 bases, with 11 bases between them. The CDR3 sequence is 13 residues long. The V gene's germline CDR1 is GTSNPN and CDR2 SVGIG (reference sequence). The CDR3 spells CAWSVGGENEQYF. In nucleotides, the CDR3 is TGTGCCTGGAGTGTTGGAGGAGAAAACGAGCAGTACTTC.

This chain links TRBV28 with TRBJ2-7, with 9 bases aligning to TRBD2. J gave up 2 bases and V 7 bases, and 6 bases lay outside the gene matches. The germline CDR1 and CDR2 sequences are MDHEN and SYDVKM. The CDR3 has 14 amino acids. CDR3 nucleotide sequence: TGTGCCAGCACCCTAGCGGGATTTCCCTACGAGCAGTACTTC. Its protein product is CASTLAGFPYEQYF.

J is TRBJ2-6 and V is TRBV5-1; no clear D. The germline V gene encodes CDR1 SGHRS and CDR2 YFSETQ. The CDR3 has 15 amino acids. Trimming stripped 4 bases from V and 1 base from J, with 9 bases between. The CDR3: CASSPKWSGANVLTF. Here the CDR3 DNA reads TGCGCCAGCAGCCCTAAATGGTCTGGGGCCAACGTCCTGACTTTC.

The chain uses TRBV6-6 and TRBJ1-1; unclear D gene. From germline, CDR1 is MNHNY and CDR2 SVGAGI (reference sequence). The CDR3 totals 14 residues. The germline V and J ends were trimmed by 3 bases and 1 base, with 9 bases remaining between them. The CDR3 here is CASSYPFSNTEAFF. DNA of the CDR3: TGTGCCAGCAGTTATCCTTTTTCGAACACTGAAGCTTTCTTT.

The genes are TRBV19 and TRBJ1-1, with D hard to call. The germline V gene encodes CDR1 LNHDA and CDR2 SQIVND (reference sequence). CDR3 length equals 13 residues. The V and J ends lost 4 bases and 0 bases respectively, with 6 bases between them. This CDR3 reads CASSRRMNTEAFF. Here the CDR3 DNA reads TGTGCCAGTAGTAGGCGGATGAACACTGAAGCTTTCTTT.

V usage is TRBV30 and J usage is TRBJ1-1; D is uncertain. The germline CDR1 and CDR2 sequences are GTSNPN and SVGIG (reference sequence). The CDR3 sequence is 10 residues long. V was trimmed by 2 bases and J by 7 bases, leaving 5 bases between them. DNA for the CDR3: TGTGCCTGGAGTTTCATTGAAGCTTTCTTT. It specifies CAWSFIEAFF.